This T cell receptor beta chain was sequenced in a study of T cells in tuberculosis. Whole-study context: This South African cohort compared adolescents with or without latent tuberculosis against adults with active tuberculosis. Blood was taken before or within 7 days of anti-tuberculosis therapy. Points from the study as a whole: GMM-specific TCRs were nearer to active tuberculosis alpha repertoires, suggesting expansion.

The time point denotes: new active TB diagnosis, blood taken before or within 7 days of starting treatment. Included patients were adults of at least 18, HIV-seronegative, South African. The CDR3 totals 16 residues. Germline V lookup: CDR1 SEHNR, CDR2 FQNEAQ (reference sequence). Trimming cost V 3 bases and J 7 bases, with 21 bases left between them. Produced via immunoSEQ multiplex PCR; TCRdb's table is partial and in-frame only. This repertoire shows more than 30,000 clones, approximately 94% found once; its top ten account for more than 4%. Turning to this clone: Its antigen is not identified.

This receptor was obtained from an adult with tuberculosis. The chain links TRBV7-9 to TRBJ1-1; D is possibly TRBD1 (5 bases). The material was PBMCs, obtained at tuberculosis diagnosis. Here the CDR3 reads CASSFSGGAGRDEAFF. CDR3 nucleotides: TGTGCCAGCAGCTTTTCTGGAGGCGCGGGGCGAGATGAAGCTTTCTTT.